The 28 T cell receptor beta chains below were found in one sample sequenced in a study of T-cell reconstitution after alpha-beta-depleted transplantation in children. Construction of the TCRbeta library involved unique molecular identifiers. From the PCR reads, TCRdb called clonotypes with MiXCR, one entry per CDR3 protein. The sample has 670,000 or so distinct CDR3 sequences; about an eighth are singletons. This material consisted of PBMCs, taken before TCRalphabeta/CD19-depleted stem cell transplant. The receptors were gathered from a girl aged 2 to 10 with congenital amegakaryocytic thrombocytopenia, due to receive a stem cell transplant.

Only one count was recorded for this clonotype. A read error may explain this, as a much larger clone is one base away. The CDR3 bases are TGTGCCTGCAGTTTATTGCCCTCAACCGGGGAGCTGTTTTTT. It codes for CACSLLPSTGELFF. The gene calls are TRBV27 and TRBJ2-2; no firm D call. The germline V gene encodes CDR1 MNHEY and CDR2 SMNVEV (reference sequence). This CDR3 contains 14 residues.

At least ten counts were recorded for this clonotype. The CDR3, as DNA: TGTGCCACTCGGGACTTCGTAGTCGAGCAGTACTTC. It yields the protein CATRDFVVEQYF. The V and J genes are TRBV5-5 and TRBJ2-7, with D maybe TRBD2 (6 bases). V was shortened by 9 bases and J by 6 bases, with 16 bases between the two germline ends. Germline V lookup: CDR1 SGHKS, CDR2 YYEKEE (reference sequence). The CDR3 extends over 12 amino acids.

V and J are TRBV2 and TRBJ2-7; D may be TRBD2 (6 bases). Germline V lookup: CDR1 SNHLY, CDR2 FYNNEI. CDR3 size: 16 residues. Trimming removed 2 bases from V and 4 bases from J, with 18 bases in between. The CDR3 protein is CASSEIPGGRNYEQYF. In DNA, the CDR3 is TGTGCCAGCAGTGAAATCCCTGGGGGGAGAAATTACGAGCAGTACTTC.

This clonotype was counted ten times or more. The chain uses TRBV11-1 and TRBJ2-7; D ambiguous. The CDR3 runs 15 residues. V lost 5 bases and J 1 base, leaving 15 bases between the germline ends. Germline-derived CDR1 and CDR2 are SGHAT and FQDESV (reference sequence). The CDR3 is CASSPIGSVSYEQYF. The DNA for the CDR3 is TGTGCCAGCAGCCCGATAGGATCAGTTTCCTACGAGCAGTACTTC.

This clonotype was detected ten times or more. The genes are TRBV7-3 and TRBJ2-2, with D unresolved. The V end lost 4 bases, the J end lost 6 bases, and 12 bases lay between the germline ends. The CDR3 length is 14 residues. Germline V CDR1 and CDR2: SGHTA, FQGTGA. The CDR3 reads CASSSRLAPGELFF. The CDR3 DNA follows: TGTGCCAGCAGCTCCCGACTGGCCCCCGGGGAGCTGTTTTTT.

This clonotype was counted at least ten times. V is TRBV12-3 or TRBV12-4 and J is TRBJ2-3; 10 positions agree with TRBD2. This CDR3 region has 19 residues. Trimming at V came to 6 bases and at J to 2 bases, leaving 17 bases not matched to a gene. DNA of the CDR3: TGTGCCAGCAGCCCCCGCTTATACCAAGCGGGAGGGCTCACAGATACGCAGTATTTT. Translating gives CASSPRLYQAGGLTDTQYF.

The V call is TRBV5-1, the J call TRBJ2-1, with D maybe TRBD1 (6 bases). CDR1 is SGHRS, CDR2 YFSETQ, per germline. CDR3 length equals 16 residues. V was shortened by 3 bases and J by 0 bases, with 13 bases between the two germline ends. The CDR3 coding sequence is TGCGCCAGCAGCTACGCAGGGGCGAGCTCCTACAATGAGCAGTTCTTC. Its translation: CASSYAGASSYNEQFF.

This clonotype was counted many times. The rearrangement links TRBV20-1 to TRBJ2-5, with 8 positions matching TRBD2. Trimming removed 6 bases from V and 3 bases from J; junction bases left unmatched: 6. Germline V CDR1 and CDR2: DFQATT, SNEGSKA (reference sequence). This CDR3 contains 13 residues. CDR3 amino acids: CSALATSEETQYF. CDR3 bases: TGCAGTGCCTTGGCGACTAGCGAAGAGACCCAGTACTTC.

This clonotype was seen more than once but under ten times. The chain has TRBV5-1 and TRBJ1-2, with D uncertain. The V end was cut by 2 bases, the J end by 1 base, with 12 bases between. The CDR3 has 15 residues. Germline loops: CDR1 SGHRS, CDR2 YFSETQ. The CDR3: CASSFTGAYNYGYTF. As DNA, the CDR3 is TGCGCCAGCAGCTTTACGGGCGCGTATAACTATGGCTACACCTTC.

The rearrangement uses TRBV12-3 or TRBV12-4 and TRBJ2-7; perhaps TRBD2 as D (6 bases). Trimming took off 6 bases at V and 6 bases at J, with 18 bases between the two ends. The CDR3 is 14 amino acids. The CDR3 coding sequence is TGTGCCAGCAGGATCGGACGGGGGATCGGCGAGCAGTACTTC. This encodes CASRIGRGIGEQYF.

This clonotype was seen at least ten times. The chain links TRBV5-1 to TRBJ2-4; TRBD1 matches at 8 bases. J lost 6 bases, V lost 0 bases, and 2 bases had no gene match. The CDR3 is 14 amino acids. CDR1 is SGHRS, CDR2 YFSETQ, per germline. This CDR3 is CASSLGDRGNIQYF. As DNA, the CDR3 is TGCGCCAGCAGCTTGGGTGACAGGGGAAACATTCAGTACTTC.

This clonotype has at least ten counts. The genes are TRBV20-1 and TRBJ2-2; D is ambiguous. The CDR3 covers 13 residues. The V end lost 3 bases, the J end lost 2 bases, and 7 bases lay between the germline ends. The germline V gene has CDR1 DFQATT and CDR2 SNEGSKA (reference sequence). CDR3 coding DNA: TGCAGTGCTAGCTGGCTAAACACCGGGGAGCTGTTTTTT. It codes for CSASWLNTGELFF.

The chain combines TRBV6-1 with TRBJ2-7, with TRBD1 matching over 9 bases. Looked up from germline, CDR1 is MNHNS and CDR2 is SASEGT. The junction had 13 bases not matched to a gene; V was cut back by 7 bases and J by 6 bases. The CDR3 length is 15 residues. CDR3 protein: CASTLTGTGYTEQYF. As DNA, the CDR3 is TGTGCCAGCACCTTAACCGGGACAGGGTATACCGAGCAGTACTTC.

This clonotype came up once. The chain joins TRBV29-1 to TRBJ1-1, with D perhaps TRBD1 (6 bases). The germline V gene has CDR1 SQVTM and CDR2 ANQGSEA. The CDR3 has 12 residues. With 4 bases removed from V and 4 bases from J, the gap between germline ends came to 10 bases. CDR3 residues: CSVVWTATEAFF. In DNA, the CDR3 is TGCAGCGTTGTCTGGACAGCCACTGAAGCTTTCTTT.

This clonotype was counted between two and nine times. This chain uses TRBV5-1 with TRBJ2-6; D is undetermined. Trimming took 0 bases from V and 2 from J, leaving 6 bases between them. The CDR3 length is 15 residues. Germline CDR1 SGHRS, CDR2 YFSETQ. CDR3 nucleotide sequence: TGCGCCAGCAGCTTGGAATTACCTGGGGCCAACGTCCTGACTTTC. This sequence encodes CASSLELPGANVLTF.

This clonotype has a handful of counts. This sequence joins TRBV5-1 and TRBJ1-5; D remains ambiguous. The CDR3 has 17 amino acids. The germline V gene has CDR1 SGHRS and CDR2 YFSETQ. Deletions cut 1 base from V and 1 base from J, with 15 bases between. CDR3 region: CASSLPRNRWSNQPQHF. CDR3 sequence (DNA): TGCGCCAGCAGCTTGCCACGGAACCGGTGGAGCAATCAGCCCCAGCATTTT. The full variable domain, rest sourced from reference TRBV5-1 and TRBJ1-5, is KAGVTQTPRYLIKTRGQQVTLSCSPISGHRSVSWYQQTPGQGLQFLFEYFSETQRNKGNFPGRFSGRQFSNSRSEMNVSTLELGDSALYLCASSLPRNRWSNQPQHFGDGTRLSIL.

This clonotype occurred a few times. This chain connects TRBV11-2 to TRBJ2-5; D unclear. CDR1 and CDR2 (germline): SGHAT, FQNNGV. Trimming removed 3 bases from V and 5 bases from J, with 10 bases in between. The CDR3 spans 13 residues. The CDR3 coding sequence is TGTGCCAGCAGCTTGTACGTTAGGGAGACCCAGTACTTC. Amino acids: CASSLYVRETQYF.

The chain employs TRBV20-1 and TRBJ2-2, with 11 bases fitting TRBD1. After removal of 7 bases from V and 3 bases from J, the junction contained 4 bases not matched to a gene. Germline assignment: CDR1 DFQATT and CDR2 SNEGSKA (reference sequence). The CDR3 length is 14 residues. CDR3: CSVTDRGHTGELFF. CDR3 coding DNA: TGCAGTGTGACGGACAGGGGGCACACCGGGGAGCTGTTTTTT.

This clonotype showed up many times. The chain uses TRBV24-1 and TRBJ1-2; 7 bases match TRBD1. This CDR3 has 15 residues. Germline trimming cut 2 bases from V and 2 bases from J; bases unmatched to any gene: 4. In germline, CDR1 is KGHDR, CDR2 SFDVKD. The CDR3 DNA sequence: TGTGCCACCAGTGATTCCGGGACAGAAAACTATGGCTACACCTTC. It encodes CATSDSGTENYGYTF.

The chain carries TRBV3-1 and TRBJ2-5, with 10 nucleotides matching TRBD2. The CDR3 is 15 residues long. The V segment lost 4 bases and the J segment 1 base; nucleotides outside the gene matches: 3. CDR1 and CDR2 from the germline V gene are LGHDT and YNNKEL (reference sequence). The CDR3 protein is CASSRGLAVQETQYF. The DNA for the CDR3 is TGTGCCAGCAGCCGAGGACTAGCGGTCCAAGAGACCCAGTACTTC.

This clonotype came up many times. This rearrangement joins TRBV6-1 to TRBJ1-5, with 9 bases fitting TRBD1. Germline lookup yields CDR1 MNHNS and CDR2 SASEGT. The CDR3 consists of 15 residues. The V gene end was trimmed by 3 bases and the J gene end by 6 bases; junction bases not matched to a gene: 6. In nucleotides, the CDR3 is TGTGCCAGCAGTGACCTGTGGGACAGGGTTCAGCCCCAGCATTTT. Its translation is CASSDLWDRVQPQHF.

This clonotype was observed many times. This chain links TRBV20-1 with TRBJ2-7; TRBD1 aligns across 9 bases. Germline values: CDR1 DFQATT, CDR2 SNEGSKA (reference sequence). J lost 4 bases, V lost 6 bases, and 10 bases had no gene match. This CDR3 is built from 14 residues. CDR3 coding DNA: TGCAGTGCGTGGAGGGACAGGGTCTTTTACGAGCAGTACTTC. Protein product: CSAWRDRVFYEQYF.

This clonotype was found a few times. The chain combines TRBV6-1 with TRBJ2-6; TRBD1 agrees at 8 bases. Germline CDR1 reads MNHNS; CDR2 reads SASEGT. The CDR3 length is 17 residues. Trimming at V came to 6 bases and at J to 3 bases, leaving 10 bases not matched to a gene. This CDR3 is CASSLVTGEFGANVLTF. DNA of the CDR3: TGTGCCAGCAGCCTGGTGACAGGGGAATTTGGGGCCAACGTCCTGACTTTC.

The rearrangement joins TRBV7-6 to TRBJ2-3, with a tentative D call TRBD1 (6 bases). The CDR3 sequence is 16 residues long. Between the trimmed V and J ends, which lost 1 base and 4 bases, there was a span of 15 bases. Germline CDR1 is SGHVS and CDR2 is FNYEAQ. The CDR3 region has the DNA TGTGCCAGCAGCTTAGACAGGGCGTTCAGGCCAGATACGCAGTATTTT. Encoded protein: CASSLDRAFRPDTQYF.

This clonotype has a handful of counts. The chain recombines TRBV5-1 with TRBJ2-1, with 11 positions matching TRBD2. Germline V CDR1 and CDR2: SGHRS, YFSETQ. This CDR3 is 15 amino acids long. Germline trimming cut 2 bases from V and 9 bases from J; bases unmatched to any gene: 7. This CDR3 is CASSFLLAGEGEQFF. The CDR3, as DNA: TGCGCCAGCAGCTTTTTACTAGCGGGAGAAGGTGAGCAGTTCTTC. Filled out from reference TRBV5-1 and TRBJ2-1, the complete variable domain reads KAGVTQTPRYLIKTRGQQVTLSCSPISGHRSVSWYQQTPGQGLQFLFEYFSETQRNKGNFPGRFSGRQFSNSRSEMNVSTLELGDSALYLCASSFLLAGEGEQFFGPGTRLTVL.

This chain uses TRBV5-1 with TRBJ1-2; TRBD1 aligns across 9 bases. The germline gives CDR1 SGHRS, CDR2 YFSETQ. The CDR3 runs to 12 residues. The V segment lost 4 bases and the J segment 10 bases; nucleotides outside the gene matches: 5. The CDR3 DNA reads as TGCGCCAGCAGCGTGGGACAGGGACACTACACCTTC. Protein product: CASSVGQGHYTF.

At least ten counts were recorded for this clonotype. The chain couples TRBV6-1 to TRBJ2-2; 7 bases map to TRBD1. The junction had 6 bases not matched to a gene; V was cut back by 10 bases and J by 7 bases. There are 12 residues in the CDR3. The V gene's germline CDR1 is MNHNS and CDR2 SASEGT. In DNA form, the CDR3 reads TGTGCCACGACAGGGTCGAGCGGGGAGCTGTTTTTT. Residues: CATTGSSGELFF.

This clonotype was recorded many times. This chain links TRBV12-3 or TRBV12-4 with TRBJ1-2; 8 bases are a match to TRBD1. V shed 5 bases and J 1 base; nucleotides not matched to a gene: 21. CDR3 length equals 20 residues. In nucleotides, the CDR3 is TGTGCCAGCAGTCCACCCAGGGGACCAGGGGGCGCCCTCCTTAACTATGGCTACACCTTC. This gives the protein CASSPPRGPGGALLNYGYTF.